This is a list of T cell receptor beta chains from one sample in a study of neurological immune-mediated disorders. One entry per CDR3 protein, called by TCRdb with MiXCR from the 5' RACE reads. Of approximately 82,000 distinct CDR3 sequences listed, approximately 14% are singletons. Sequenced material: PBMCs. Receptors originate from a woman between 45 and 60 years old in good health. Both conserved end residues are part of each CDR3. The D gene is left open where the match is weak. The size field is filled for only some rows; it gives once, few, many or a size class.

V: TRBV5-8; D: NA; J: TRBJ2-5; size: NA; CDR3: CASSRPGTSETQYF; DNA: TGTGCCAGCAGCAGGCCTGGGACTTCAGAGACCCAGTACTTC
V: TRBV20-1; D: NA; J: TRBJ2-1; size: many; CDR3: CSARSSGPGSYNEQFF; DNA: TGCAGTGCTAGGTCTTCAGGCCCCGGCTCCTACAATGAGCAGTTCTTC
V: TRBV12-3/TRBV12-4; D: NA; J: TRBJ1-6; size: many; CDR3: CASRPSGGSSPLHF; DNA: TGTGCCAGCAGACCCTCCGGGGGGAGTTCACCCCTCCACTTT
V: TRBV5-1; D: NA; J: TRBJ1-1; size: many; CDR3: CASSDLRAHEAFF; DNA: TGCGCCAGCAGCGATCTGAGGGCTCATGAAGCTTTCTTT
V: TRBV7-8; D: TRBD2; J: TRBJ2-3; size: many; CDR3: CASSLDSGGANTQYF; DNA: TGTGCCAGCAGCTTAGATAGCGGGGGGGCAAATACGCAGTATTTT
V: TRBV7-7; D: TRBD2; J: TRBJ2-7; size: NA; CDR3: CASRPSSGDALREQYF; DNA: TGTGCTAGCAGGCCCTCTAGCGGAGACGCGTTGCGCGAGCAGTACTTC
V: TRBV5-1; D: NA; J: TRBJ2-7; size: NA; CDR3: CASSPVQGTYEQYF; DNA: TGCGCCAGCAGCCCCGTACAGGGTACCTACGAGCAGTACTTC
V: TRBV7-2; D: TRBD1; J: TRBJ1-2; size: NA; CDR3: CASSRDRNGYTF; DNA: TGTGCCAGCAGCCGGGACAGGAATGGCTACACCTTC
V: TRBV7-8; D: TRBD1; J: TRBJ1-4; size: many; CDR3: CASSVRQGENEKLFF; DNA: TGTGCCAGCAGCGTACGACAGGGAGAAAATGAAAAACTGTTTTTT
V: TRBV12-3/TRBV12-4; D: NA; J: TRBJ1-1; size: many; CDR3: CASSSLDNLEAFF; DNA: TGTGCCAGCAGTTCCCTGGACAATCTGGAGGCTTTCTTT
V: TRBV9; D: TRBD1; J: TRBJ2-7; size: NA; CDR3: CASGVAPGQMTYEQYF; DNA: TGTGCCAGCGGCGTTGCACCGGGACAGATGACCTACGAGCAGTACTTC
V: TRBV5-1; D: NA; J: TRBJ2-7; size: many; CDR3: CASSLGIGTGNPTRQYF; DNA: TGCGCCAGCAGCTTGGGAATTGGAACAGGGAACCCTACGAGGCAGTACTTC
V: TRBV29-1; D: NA; J: TRBJ2-4; size: many; CDR3: CSVGTVAKNIQYF; DNA: TGCAGCGTCGGCACAGTAGCCAAAAACATTCAGTACTTC
V: TRBV5-1; D: NA; J: TRBJ2-1; size: many; CDR3: CASSHRTGKASYNEQFF; DNA: TGCGCCAGCAGCCACCGGACCGGGAAAGCCTCCTACAATGAGCAGTTCTTC